Listed below are T cell receptor beta chains from one sample, sequenced in a study of shared clonotypes between healthy human individuals. Clones were read by immunoSEQ multiplex PCR, and TCRdb kept only the in-frame ones, dropping some. The sample comprises 700,000 or so clones, roughly 70% of which are singletons, and roughly 1.8% rests with the top ten. Sample: memory CD4+ T cells sorted from blood. These receptors originate from a woman under 40 in good health. Each CDR3 is given with its conserved first and last residue. D genes are given only for firm matches. For some rows the clone size is stated as once, few or many, or as a class when expanded; others skip it.

clone_size j_call v_call d_call cdr3_nt cdr3_aa
- TRBJ2-7 TRBV4-1 - TGCGCCAGCAGCCAAGTTCAGGCAGGGCCCCACGAGCAGTACTTC CASSQVQAGPHEQYF
- TRBJ2-5 TRBV11-2 - TGTGCCAGCAGCTTAGATACTATCCAAGAGACCCAGTACTTC CASSLDTIQETQYF
- TRBJ1-5 TRBV18 TRBD1 TGTGCCAGCTCACCACATAGACTCGGGACAGGGGGGCAGCCCCAGCATTTT CASSPHRLGTGGQPQHF
few TRBJ1-1 TRBV7-2 TRBD1 TGTGCCAGCAGCCGAGGACAGGGGAGTCGATTCTCCGAGGCTTTCTTT CASSRGQGSRFSEAFF
many TRBJ2-1 TRBV2 - TGTGCCAGCAGTACTCTGGGCCACAATGAGCAGTTCTTC CASSTLGHNEQFF
- TRBJ2-2 TRBV15 - TGTGCCACCAGCAGCCCCGTGGGGGGGGGCTCCCCCGGGGAGCTGTTTTTT CATSSPVGGGSPGELFF
- TRBJ2-7 TRBV28 TRBD1 TGTGCCAGCAGTCCACCCGGGGGACAGGGAGTATTGCAGTACTTC CASSPPGGQGVLQYF
few TRBJ1-2 TRBV16 TRBD1 TGTGCCAGCAGCCTAAGGGGACAGAACTATGGCTACACCTTC CASSLRGQNYGYTF
- TRBJ2-7 TRBV6-5 - TGTGCCAGCAGTTCGAGGACAGCCGTCTCCTACGAGCAGTACTTC CASSSRTAVSYEQYF
- TRBJ2-3 TRBV18 - TGTGCCAGCTCACCCTGGAGAGATACGCAGTATTTT CASSPWRDTQYF
once TRBJ1-4 TRBV28 - TGTGCCAGCAGTTCGCCCGCAACTAATGAAAAACTGTTTTTT CASSSPATNEKLFF
few TRBJ2-3 TRBV2 TRBD2 TGTGCCAGCAGTGATGTGTCCACCCCGGGACTAGCGGGGGGAGGCACAGATACGCAGTATTTT CASSDVSTPGLAGGGTDTQYF
- TRBJ2-7 TRBV7-9 - TGTGCCAGCAGCTCCGGACCCTACGAGCAGTACTTC CASSSGPYEQYF
- TRBJ2-5 TRBV28 - TGTGCCAGCAGTTTATCGCCAGGGAAGGGCCAAGAGACCCAGTACTTC CASSLSPGKGQETQYF
few TRBJ2-7 TRBV27 - TGTGCCAGCAGTTACCGGTCAGCCGTAAGCTCCTACGAGCAGTACTTC CASSYRSAVSSYEQYF
- TRBJ2-3 TRBV10-3 - TGTGCCATCAGTGAGGCTAGCGACACAGATACGCAGTATTTT CAISEASDTDTQYF
- TRBJ1-5 TRBV7-9 TRBD1 TGTGCCAGCAGCCCACTCGGACAGGGTAACAATCAGCCCCAGCATTTT CASSPLGQGNNQPQHF
- TRBJ1-4 TRBV7-8 - TGTGCCAGCAGCTTAACCCGAAGCACAGGCCCTAATGAAAAACTGTTTTTT CASSLTRSTGPNEKLFF
- TRBJ2-7 TRBV6-1 - TGTGCCAGCAGCCGGACAGTTGGGTCCTACGAGCAGTACTTC CASSRTVGSYEQYF
- TRBJ1-2 TRBV6-6 - TGTGCCAGCAGTTCTATTGACTATGGCTACACCTTC CASSSIDYGYTF
many TRBJ2-7 TRBV7-2 - TGTGCCCGCAGGATTGGGAGAAGCGGCCATAATTACGAGCAGTACTTC CARRIGRSGHNYEQYF
- TRBJ1-6 TRBV5-1 - TGCGCCAGCAGCTTGGGTGACCTAACCAATTCACCCCTCCACTTT CASSLGDLTNSPLHF
few TRBJ2-7 TRBV7-2 - TGTGCCAGCAGCTTAGCAGCTAGCTTCGACTACGAGCAGTACTTC CASSLAASFDYEQYF
- TRBJ2-5 TRBV4-2 TRBD2 TGTGCCAGCAGCCAAGGAAACTTGAGACTAGCGGTCCAAGAGACCCAGTACTTC CASSQGNLRLAVQETQYF
- TRBJ2-7 TRBV14 - TGTGCCAGCACACCCCCGTCGTTTGAGTACTTC CASTPPSFEYF
- TRBJ2-5 TRBV5-6 TRBD1 TGTGCCAGCAGCTTAAACAGGGGGGAGACCCAGTACTTC CASSLNRGETQYF
- TRBJ1-5 TRBV19 - TGTGCCAGTAGCCCGGGACATGTCATTTCTCGGCAGCCCCAGCATTTT CASSPGHVISRQPQHF
few TRBJ2-3 TRBV11-2 TRBD2 TGTGCCAGCAGCTTCCTAGCGGGAGGGCCGGGAGATACGCAGTATTTT CASSFLAGGPGDTQYF
- TRBJ2-2 TRBV4-1 TRBD2 TGCGCCAGCAGCCAAGGACTAGCGGGGAACACCGGGGAGCTGTTTTTT CASSQGLAGNTGELFF
once TRBJ2-7 TRBV15 - TGTGCCACCAGCAGAGCAGGGCCGCTCGCGTACGAGCAGTACTTC CATSRAGPLAYEQYF
- TRBJ1-1 TRBV5-1 - TGCGCCAGCAGCTTGGAGCAGGGTGGGGCCGGTGAAGCTTTCTTT CASSLEQGGAGEAFF
- TRBJ2-1 TRBV6-1 TRBD2 TGTGCCAGCAGTGACAACATAGCGGGAGGCGTAATCTACAATGAGCAGTTCTTC CASSDNIAGGVIYNEQFF
- TRBJ2-1 TRBV7-2 TRBD2 TGTGCCAGCAGCTTAGGGGGGGGAGTCGGGCAGTTCTTC CASSLGGGVGQFF
- TRBJ2-2 TRBV7-6 - TGTGCCAGCGACTCGCCTAACACCGGGGAGCTGTTTTTT CASDSPNTGELFF
- TRBJ2-1 TRBV4-2 TRBD2 TGTGCCAGCAGCTACGCAAATCAGGCTAGCGGCCGCCGTGAGCAGTTCTTC CASSYANQASGRREQFF
- TRBJ2-2 TRBV10-3 TRBD2 TGTGCCACACGGGAGGGGACCGGGGAGCTGTTTTTT CATREGTGELFF
once TRBJ2-1 TRBV11-2 TRBD2 TGTGCCAGCAGCCCACTCCGGCGGACTAGCGGGAGGGCTAATGAGCAGTTCTTC CASSPLRRTSGRANEQFF
few TRBJ2-7 TRBV18 TRBD1 TGTGCCAGCTCAGACAGGGGGCAAGCTGGGCAGGGAATTCACGAGCAGTACTTC CASSDRGQAGQGIHEQYF
- TRBJ2-3 TRBV6-1 - TGTGCCAGCAGTGGACAGGGAGGAGATACGCAGTATTTT CASSGQGGDTQYF
once TRBJ1-4 TRBV5-1 TRBD1 TGCGCCAGCCAAGACGCAGGGGGCAACGAAAAACTGTTTTTT CASQDAGGNEKLFF
- TRBJ1-4 TRBV28 - TGTGCCAGCAACCGACAGGATGATGAAAAACTGTTTTTT CASNRQDDEKLFF
- TRBJ1-2 TRBV19 - TGTGCCAGCTCGCAGGGTTGGTATGGCTACACCTTC CASSQGWYGYTF
- TRBJ1-1 TRBV30 - TGTGCCTGGAGTAGGGCTTTAGGCACTGAAGCTTTCTTT CAWSRALGTEAFF
- TRBJ2-7 TRBV25-1 TRBD2 TGTGCCAGCTCCCCCCGGGACTACAAATTCCACGAGCAGTACTTC CASSPRDYKFHEQYF
- TRBJ2-2 TRBV5-1 - TGCGCCAGCGATGTCGGCACCGGGGAGCTGTTTTTT CASDVGTGELFF
- TRBJ2-1 TRBV5-1 - TGCGCCAGCAGCTTGGGGGACACGAACTACAATGAGCAGTTCTTC CASSLGDTNYNEQFF
- TRBJ2-3 TRBV6-5 - TGTGCCAGCAGTTATTTGGAGAGCACAGATACGCAGTATTTT CASSYLESTDTQYF
- TRBJ1-1 TRBV5-6 - TGTGCCAGCAGTTGGGGACGGGAGAACACTGAAGCTTTCTTT CASSWGRENTEAFF
once TRBJ2-5 TRBV7-3 TRBD1 TGTGCCAGCAGCCCCCACTCTTGGGGCAGCAGGGGGATGGAGACCCAGTACTTC CASSPHSWGSRGMETQYF
- TRBJ1-1 TRBV28 - TGTGCCAGCAGTGTTCGGGGCACAGGCACTGAAGCTTTCTTT CASSVRGTGTEAFF
- TRBJ2-7 TRBV18 - TGTGCCAGCTCACCCCCCACGGGGAACGAGCAGTACTTC CASSPPTGNEQYF
once TRBJ2-7 TRBV10-1 - TGCGCCAGTAGGAGGATAGACAGCTACGAGCAGTACTTC CASRRIDSYEQYF
- TRBJ2-7 TRBV28 - TGTGCCAGCAGAATAACAGGGTACGAGCAGTACTTC CASRITGYEQYF
- TRBJ2-4 TRBV27 - TGTGCCAGCAGTTTCCAGGGCGGTGACATTCAGTACTTC CASSFQGGDIQYF
- TRBJ2-3 TRBV7-6 TRBD1 TGTGCCAGCAGCTTAGCGATCGTTCAGGGGGCAGGGGATACGCAGTATTTT CASSLAIVQGAGDTQYF
once TRBJ2-7 TRBV28 - TGTGCCAGCAGTTCCTCCTCCTCCGGGTGGGGAGTCGAGCAGTACTTC CASSSSSSGWGVEQYF
many TRBJ2-1 TRBV5-1 - TGCGCCAGCAGCTTCGAACTAGCTTTGGATGAGCAGTTCTTC CASSFELALDEQFF
few TRBJ2-5 TRBV2 - TGTGCCAGCTCGGAGGAAGAGACCCAGTACTTC CASSEEETQYF
- TRBJ2-7 TRBV2 - TGTGCCAGCAGTGTGGCCAGATCCTACGAGCAGTACTTC CASSVARSYEQYF
- TRBJ1-5 TRBV29-1 - TGCAGCGTTGGGGCGGGTTGGGATCAGCCCCAGCATTTT CSVGAGWDQPQHF